The present entry profiles one TCR beta chain with its context. Assay used: immunoSEQ multiplex PCR; TCRdb lists only in-frame clones, some missing. The sample carries 250,000 to 300,000 clones, around 86% recorded once. This entry belongs to a study of blood T cell repertoires in COVID-19. This sequence originates from a woman aged 60-70 years with active or convalescent COVID-19. Source material: peripheral blood.

DNA for the CDR3: TGTGCCAGTAGTATTGACCGGGACAGGAATGAAAAACTGTTTTTT. Its protein is CASSIDRDRNEKLFF. The V call is TRBV19, the J call TRBJ1-4; the match to TRBD1 covers 8 bases. This CDR3 has 15 amino acids. Germline trimming cut 3 bases from V and 5 bases from J; bases unmatched to any gene: 5. Germline V lookup: CDR1 LNHDA, CDR2 SQIVND (reference sequence).